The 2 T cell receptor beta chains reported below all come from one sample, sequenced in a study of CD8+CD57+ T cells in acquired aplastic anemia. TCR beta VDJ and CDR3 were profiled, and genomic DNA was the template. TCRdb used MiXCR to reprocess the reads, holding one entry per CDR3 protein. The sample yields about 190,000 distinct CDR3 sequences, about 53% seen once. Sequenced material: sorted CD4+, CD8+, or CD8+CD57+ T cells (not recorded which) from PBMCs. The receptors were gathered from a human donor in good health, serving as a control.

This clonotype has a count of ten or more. The CDR3 protein is CSARRTSYEQYF. CDR3 DNA sequence: TGCAGTGCTAGACGGACTAGCTACGAGCAGTACTTC. This chain uses TRBV20-1 with TRBJ2-7, with TRBD2 identical over 7 bases. V trimming: 2 bases; J trimming: 3 bases; junction bases outside the gene matches: 1. This CDR3 has 12 residues. The germline CDR1 and CDR2 sequences are DFQATT and SNEGSKA (reference sequence).

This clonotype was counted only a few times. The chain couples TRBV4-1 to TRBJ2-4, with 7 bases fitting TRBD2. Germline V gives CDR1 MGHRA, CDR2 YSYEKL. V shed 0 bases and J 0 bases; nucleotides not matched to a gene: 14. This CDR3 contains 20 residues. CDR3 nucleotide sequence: TGCGCCAGCAGCCAAGAAGGTGCGGGGAGCGGGGCGCTAGCCAAAAACATTCAGTACTTC. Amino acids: CASSQEGAGSGALAKNIQYF.